The 31 T cell receptor beta chains listed next were all sequenced from one sample in a study of T cell repertoires in cytomegalovirus infection. TCRdb passed the reads through MiXCR, listing each CDR3 protein once. The table lists about 120,000 distinct CDR3 sequences, around a tenth of them singletons. No cognate antigen is known for these TCRs. The material sequenced was PBMCs, sequenced either directly or after in vitro stimulation (not recorded which). Source of these receptors: a human donor in good health (CMV status not recorded). Some clones in this sample may be carry-over from other donors' samples.

This clonotype was recorded at least ten times. The genes are TRBV6-5 and TRBJ2-7; possible D gene TRBD2, 5 bases. V gave up 0 bases and J gave up 0 bases, with 9 bases separating them. There are 15 residues in the CDR3. Per the germline V gene, CDR1 is MNHEY and CDR2 is SVGAGI. The CDR3: CASSYSSDPSYEQYF. In DNA, the CDR3 is TGTGCCAGCAGTTACTCTAGCGACCCCTCCTACGAGCAGTACTTC.

The chain recombines TRBV6-2 or TRBV6-3 with TRBJ2-2; D possibly corresponds to TRBD1 (6 bases). The CDR3 is 14 amino acids. Germline values: CDR1 MNHEY, CDR2 SVGEGT. Trimming took off 7 bases at V and 4 bases at J, with 13 bases between the two ends. The DNA for the CDR3 is TGTGCCAGCACCCTCACAGGGTCCACCGGGGAGCTGTTTTTT. This gives the protein CASTLTGSTGELFF.

This clonotype was counted ten times or more. V usage is TRBV29-1 and J usage is TRBJ1-1; 8 nucleotides align to TRBD1. The CDR3 is made up of 11 amino acids. The V gene's germline CDR1 is SQVTM and CDR2 ANQGSEA. The V and J ends lost 6 bases and 5 bases, in that order; junction bases with no gene match: 2. CDR3 coding DNA: TGCAGCGTGAACAGGGGGACTGAAGCTTTCTTT. This codes for CSVNRGTEAFF.

In this sample, this clonotype turned up a few times. The chain couples TRBV5-4 to TRBJ2-3; maybe TRBD2 (5 bases). Germline V gene sequence: CDR1 SGHNT, CDR2 YYREEE (reference sequence). This CDR3 region has 14 residues. V lost 3 bases and J lost 5, with 13 bases in between. The CDR3 reads CASSYSAGVDTQYF. DNA for the CDR3: TGTGCCAGCAGCTATAGCGCAGGTGTAGATACGCAGTATTTT.

The rearrangement uses TRBV7-9 and TRBJ1-2, with D tentatively TRBD1 (6 bases). CDR3 length: 15 amino acids. Germline CDR1 reads SEHNR; CDR2 reads FQNEAQ (reference sequence). V was cut by 5 bases and J by 7 bases, with 20 bases left in between. This CDR3 is CASSVTGTSQRGYTF. DNA for the CDR3: TGTGCCAGCAGCGTTACAGGGACAAGTCAACGTGGCTACACCTTC.

This sequence joins TRBV12-3 or TRBV12-4 and TRBJ2-2; 7 bases match TRBD2. This CDR3 comprises 17 residues. J was trimmed by 4 bases and V by 7 bases; bases with no gene match: 15. The CDR3 reads CASNPQFRTRGTGELFF. CDR3 bases: TGTGCCAGCAATCCCCAGTTTAGGACTAGGGGCACCGGGGAGCTGTTTTTT.

The chain carries TRBV6-2 or TRBV6-3 and TRBJ2-6, with D maybe TRBD2 (5 bases). This CDR3 comprises 16 residues. Germline-derived CDR1 and CDR2 are MNHEY and SVGEGT. The V end was cut by 2 bases, the J end by 2 bases, with 10 bases between. CDR3 sequence reads: CASSYVSVTGANVLTF. Written as DNA, the CDR3 is TGTGCCAGCAGTTACGTTAGCGTAACTGGGGCCAACGTCCTGACTTTC.

Ten or more counts support this clonotype. V and J are TRBV7-9 and TRBJ2-5; no clear D. V shed 0 bases and J shed 2 bases, with 10 bases lying between them. Germline V CDR1 and CDR2: SEHNR, FQNEAQ (reference sequence). The CDR3 totals 15 residues. The CDR3 sequence is CASSLALGLQETQYF. The CDR3 DNA is TGTGCCAGCAGCTTAGCTCTCGGTTTACAAGAGACCCAGTACTTC.

Many counts were recorded for this clonotype. The J gene is TRBJ2-7, the V gene TRBV19; D could derive from TRBD1 or TRBD2 (5 bases each). Germline loops: CDR1 LNHDA, CDR2 SQIVND (reference sequence). V lost 6 bases and J 7 bases, leaving 16 bases between the germline ends. The CDR3 is 13 residues long. CDR3 residues: CASSTGTAREQYF. In DNA form, the CDR3 reads TGTGCCAGTAGCACCGGGACGGCAAGAGAGCAGTACTTC.

In its sample, this clonotype was seen a few times. V gene TRBV5-1 combines with J gene TRBJ2-2, with D possibly matching TRBD1 (6 bases). This CDR3 spans 14 amino acids. The V gene's germline CDR1 is SGHRS and CDR2 YFSETQ. V dropped 6 bases and J dropped 0 bases, with 9 bases sitting between them. The CDR3 reads CASTGESNTGELFF. The CDR3 DNA is TGCGCCAGCACAGGGGAATCGAACACCGGGGAGCTGTTTTTT.

This clonotype was counted between two and nine times. The V and J genes are TRBV25-1 and TRBJ1-2; TRBD1 aligns across 7 bases. The V and J ends lost 4 bases and 4 bases, in that order; junction bases with no gene match: 3. Looked up from germline, CDR1 is MGHDK and CDR2 is SYGVNS. The CDR3 length is 13 residues. The CDR3 DNA reads as TGTGCCAGCAGTGTCGGGACAGCCTATGGCTACACCTTC. Translating gives CASSVGTAYGYTF.

This clonotype was observed at least ten times. The genes are TRBV7-2 and TRBJ1-5; D is uncertain. CDR3 length equals 16 residues. The germline V gene encodes CDR1 SGHTA and CDR2 FQGNSA. V gave up 5 bases and J gave up 6 bases, with 20 bases separating them. The CDR3 DNA is TGTGCCAGCAGCCCACCAGGTGTGCTAAGCGGTCAGCCCCAGCATTTT. Amino acids: CASSPPGVLSGQPQHF.

This clonotype came up a few times. V and J are TRBV20-1 and TRBJ1-4; D is unresolved. The germline gives CDR1 DFQATT, CDR2 SNEGSKA (reference sequence). V lost 3 bases, J lost 3 bases, and 5 bases lay in between. The CDR3 spans 12 residues. CDR3 coding DNA: TGCAGTGCTAGGGGAGCTAATGAAAAACTGTTTTTT. It codes for CSARGANEKLFF.

This chain uses TRBV28 with TRBJ1-2; unclear D gene. Deletions cut 5 bases from V and 1 base from J, with 11 bases between. The CDR3 is 14 amino acids. The germline CDR1 and CDR2 sequences are MDHEN and SYDVKM. The CDR3 sequence is CASSPTGLNYGYTF. CDR3 coding DNA: TGTGCCAGCAGTCCCACCGGGCTTAACTATGGCTACACCTTC.

This clonotype was seen ten or more times. The rearrangement uses TRBV4-1 and TRBJ1-5, with D unclear. The CDR3 is 13 amino acids. The V gene's germline CDR1 is MGHRA and CDR2 YSYEKL. V dropped 4 bases and J dropped 3 bases, with 7 bases sitting between them. This CDR3 reads CASSLSLNQPQHF. The CDR3 bases are TGCGCCAGCAGCCTCAGCCTCAATCAGCCCCAGCATTTT.

This clonotype has at least ten counts. The chain is built from TRBV20-1 and TRBJ2-1, with no clear D. The CDR3 is 17 residues long. Germline V gene sequence: CDR1 DFQATT, CDR2 SNEGSKA (reference sequence). The V end lost 3 bases, the J end lost 3 bases, and 21 bases lay between the germline ends. Here the CDR3 reads CSASFAARQASYNEQFF. As DNA, the CDR3 is TGCAGTGCTAGCTTCGCGGCGCGGCAAGCTAGCTACAATGAGCAGTTCTTC.

The chain carries TRBV12-3 or TRBV12-4 and TRBJ2-5, with D perhaps TRBD1 or TRBD2 (5 bases each). The CDR3 consists of 12 residues. The V end lost 8 bases, the J end lost 0 bases, and 7 bases lay between the germline ends. The CDR3 spells CASGTYQETQYF. The CDR3 coding sequence is TGTGCCAGCGGGACCTACCAAGAGACCCAGTACTTC.

This clonotype occurred many times. The V call is TRBV28, the J call TRBJ1-1; D is ambiguous. The CDR3 has 16 amino acids. V dropped 2 bases and J dropped 3 bases, with 16 bases sitting between them. Germline-derived CDR1 and CDR2 are MDHEN and SYDVKM. This CDR3 reads CASSLGYEELDTEAFF. The CDR3 nucleotides are TGTGCCAGCAGTTTAGGGTACGAGGAGTTGGACACTGAAGCTTTCTTT.

V and J are TRBV7-8 and TRBJ2-7; 10 bases are shared with TRBD1. V shed 5 bases, J shed 2 bases, and the junction held 6 bases outside the gene matches. The CDR3 totals 15 residues. The germline CDR1 and CDR2 sequences are SGHVS and FQNEAQ. Here the CDR3 reads CASSQDRGSAYEQYF. The CDR3 nucleotides are TGTGCCAGCAGCCAGGACAGGGGGTCCGCCTACGAGCAGTACTTC. Complete variable domain (other parts from reference TRBV7-8 and TRBJ2-7): GAGVSQSPRYKVAKRGQDVALRCDPISGHVSLFWYQQALGQGPEFLTYFQNEAQLDKSGLPSDRFFAERPEGSVSTLKIQRTQQEDSAVYLCASSQDRGSAYEQYFGPGTRLTVT.

This clonotype was observed at least ten times. This sequence joins TRBV19 and TRBJ1-4; TRBD1 is a possible D gene (6 bases). The V gene's germline CDR1 is LNHDA and CDR2 SQIVND (reference sequence). CDR3 length: 15 amino acids. V shed 8 bases and J shed 2 bases, with 15 bases lying between them. DNA for the CDR3: TGTGCCAGTCGCTCAATTGACAGGACTAATGAAAAACTGTTTTTT. Translated, it gives CASRSIDRTNEKLFF.

Many counts were recorded for this clonotype. The rearrangement joins TRBV11-2 to TRBJ2-5, with 7 nucleotides matching TRBD2. V shed 1 base and J 4 bases; nucleotides not matched to a gene: 12. This CDR3 comprises 17 residues. From germline, CDR1 is SGHAT and CDR2 FQNNGV. CDR3 sequence: CASSLGDQRGWGETQYF. In DNA form, the CDR3 reads TGTGCCAGCAGCTTAGGGGACCAGCGGGGCTGGGGAGAGACCCAGTACTTC.

This clonotype was seen at least ten times. The gene calls are TRBV7-2 and TRBJ1-2; 9 bases line up with TRBD1. The V gene's germline CDR1 is SGHTA and CDR2 FQGNSA. The junction had 12 bases not matched to a gene; V was cut back by 7 bases and J by 6 bases. CDR3 size: 15 residues. The CDR3 loop reads CASTHGNGQGHGYTF. The CDR3 coding sequence is TGTGCCAGCACCCACGGGAATGGACAGGGGCATGGCTACACCTTC.

The table lists this clonotype with a few counts. V usage is TRBV11-2 and J usage is TRBJ2-5, with D perhaps matching TRBD1 (6 bases). The CDR3 totals 13 residues. Germline lookup yields CDR1 SGHAT and CDR2 FQNNGV. V gave up 3 bases and J gave up 4 bases, with 9 bases separating them. CDR3 protein: CASSFPGVETQYF. In DNA, the CDR3 is TGTGCCAGCAGCTTTCCAGGGGTAGAGACCCAGTACTTC.

The chain carries TRBV20-1 and TRBJ2-3; a possible D gene is TRBD2 (5 bases). Germline assignment: CDR1 DFQATT and CDR2 SNEGSKA (reference sequence). This CDR3 spans 14 amino acids. Between the trimmed V and J ends, which lost 3 bases and 6 bases, there was a span of 16 bases. Here the CDR3 reads CSARTSRAGDTQYF. In DNA, the CDR3 is TGCAGTGCTAGGACCTCGAGGGCTGGGGATACGCAGTATTTT.

This sequence joins TRBV10-3 and TRBJ1-1, with no clear D. The V and J ends lost 4 bases and 11 bases respectively, with 17 bases between them. The CDR3 sequence is 13 residues long. Germline V CDR1 and CDR2: ENHRY, SYGVKD. The CDR3 sequence: CAISASGPSIAFF. The DNA for the CDR3 is TGTGCCATCAGTGCATCCGGACCCTCGATCGCTTTCTTT.

Many counts were recorded for this clonotype. The chain links TRBV7-8 to TRBJ1-1; D uncertain. Germline-derived CDR1 and CDR2 are SGHVS and FQNEAQ. V lost 2 bases to trimming and J lost 1 base, with 11 bases between them. This CDR3 is 15 amino acids long. CDR3 protein: CASSLTRAENTEAFF. DNA of the CDR3: TGTGCCAGCAGCTTAACTCGGGCGGAGAACACTGAAGCTTTCTTT.

The chain joins TRBV19 to TRBJ2-1; the match to TRBD2 covers 9 bases. This CDR3 is built from 14 residues. CDR1 and CDR2 (germline): LNHDA, SQIVND (reference sequence). V shed 7 bases and J 7 bases; nucleotides not matched to a gene: 8. CDR3 in amino acids: CASKGAGGWNEQFF. DNA for the CDR3: TGTGCCAGTAAAGGGGCGGGAGGGTGGAATGAGCAGTTCTTC.

The chain links TRBV12-3 or TRBV12-4 to TRBJ1-1; 8 bases map to TRBD1. The CDR3 is made up of 14 amino acids. The trim removed 4 bases at V and 0 bases at J, leaving 1 base unmatched. In DNA form, the CDR3 reads TGTGCCAGCAGTTGGGACAGGTTGAACACTGAAGCTTTCTTT. This encodes CASSWDRLNTEAFF.

V and J are TRBV6-5 and TRBJ1-1; TRBD1 matches at 8 bases. CDR3 length: 13 residues. The trim removed 0 bases at V and 8 bases at J, leaving 2 bases unmatched. CDR1 and CDR2 (germline): MNHEY, SVGAGI. Here the CDR3 DNA reads TGTGCCAGCAGTTACTCTCCAGGGGGCGAAGCTTTCTTT. Its translation is CASSYSPGGEAFF.

In this sample, this clonotype turned up many times. The V and J genes are TRBV24-1 and TRBJ2-1; 13 bases are shared with TRBD2. V shed 4 bases and J 10 bases; nucleotides not matched to a gene: 12. Germline V gene lookup returns CDR1 KGHDR and CDR2 SFDVKD. This CDR3 contains 17 residues. This CDR3 reads CATSDRPTSGRAWEQFF. The CDR3, as DNA: TGTGCCACCAGTGACCGCCCAACTAGCGGGAGGGCCTGGGAGCAGTTCTTC.

The V gene is TRBV19, the J gene TRBJ1-3; D is unclear. Germline loops: CDR1 LNHDA, CDR2 SQIVND (reference sequence). The germline V and J ends were trimmed by 1 base and 2 bases, with 3 bases remaining between them. This CDR3 is 13 amino acids long. CDR3 coding DNA: TGTGCCAGTAGTATAGCCCCTGGAAACACCATATATTTT. Translation: CASSIAPGNTIYF.